This TCR beta chain was identified during a study of graft-versus-host responses after intestinal transplantation. Study details: Each recipient received anti-thymocyte globulin induction, then tacrolimus and steroids for 2 to 3 years.

The CDR3 sequence is 14 residues long. Germline V gives CDR1 SGHRS, CDR2 YFSETQ. V gave up 4 bases and J gave up 2 bases; unmatched junction bases: 4. Method: immunoSEQ multiplex PCR; TCRdb's copy keeps in-frame clones and lacks some. The sample lists 15,000 or so clones; roughly 28% were seen once. Study results and caveats: Circulating GvH clone levels at their peak were associated with HvG declines (early post-transplant).

This specimen consisted of alloreactive CD4+ T cells from a mixed lymphocyte reaction culture, obtained before intestinal transplant. Subset described: CFSE-low proliferating T cells sorted from roughly six-day pre-transplant mixed lymphocyte reaction (GvH or HvG direction). The TCR was taken from a human patient who received an intestinal transplant. The rearrangement links TRBV5-1 to TRBJ1-1, with 8 bases fitting TRBD1. The CDR3, as DNA: TGCGCCAGCAGCATCGGACAGGGCAACACTGAAGCTTTCTTT. This sequence encodes CASSIGQGNTEAFF.